A single sample is the source of the 20 T cell receptor beta chains below, sequenced in a study of monozygotic twins with inflammatory bowel disease. TCRdb reworked the 5' RACE reads into one entry per CDR3 protein, no DNA. Reported are just over 300,000 distinct CDR3 sequences; the ten largest clones contain approximately 5.9%. Source material: blood. The receptors originated from a human donor with ulcerative colitis or Crohn's disease, or a healthy co-twin of an affected twin (not recorded which).

This chain connects TRBV7-2 to TRBJ2-7; TCRdb's D call, TRBD1, is unchecked because there is no DNA. Germline loops: CDR1 SGHTA, CDR2 FQGNSA. The CDR3 runs 17 residues. CDR3 amino acids: CASSPNLSGRNTYEQYF. Full variable domain (rest looked up from reference TRBV7-2 and TRBJ2-7): GAGVSQSPSNKVTEKGKDVELRCDPISGHTALYWYRQSLGQGLEFLIYFQGNSAPDKSGLPSDRFSAERTGGSVSTLTIQRTQQEDSAVYLCASSPNLSGRNTYEQYFGPGTRLTVT.

This CDR3 is CASSFSGGGRGYTF. The chain is built from TRBV27 and TRBJ1-2. Looked up from germline, CDR1 is MNHEY and CDR2 is SMNVEV (reference sequence). CDR3 length: 14 residues.

The V call is TRBV25-1, the J call TRBJ1-5; as DNA is missing, the TRBD1 call by TCRdb cannot be tested. There are 14 residues in the CDR3. CDR1 and CDR2 from the germline V gene are MGHDK and SYGVNS. The CDR3 loop reads CASRGWQGGQPQHF.

This chain uses TRBV14 with TRBJ2-1; TCRdb picks TRBD2, but there is no DNA to check that call. There are 14 residues in the CDR3. Per germline, CDR1 SGHDN and CDR2 FVKESK. CDR3 residues: CASSHWTGPGEQFF.

The V gene is TRBV5-1, the J gene TRBJ2-1; TCRdb indicates TRBD2, and absent DNA this call remains unverified. The germline V gene encodes CDR1 SGHRS and CDR2 YFSETQ. This CDR3 spans 19 amino acids. CDR3 region: CASSLGLTPGSWSYNEQFF.

This rearrangement joins TRBV7-3 to TRBJ2-7; TCRdb selects TRBD1, and the lack of DNA leaves this call unchecked. The CDR3 loop spans 13 amino acids. In germline, CDR1 is SGHTA, CDR2 FQGTGA. The CDR3 here is CASSRGVQGEQYF.

V gene TRBV19 combines with J gene TRBJ2-1; with no DNA, the TCRdb D assignment of TRBD1 cannot be verified. CDR1 is LNHDA and CDR2 is SQIVND in the germline V gene (reference sequence). CDR3 length: 15 amino acids. CDR3 loop: CASSMQRRPGDEQFF.

The rearrangement joins TRBV5-6 to TRBJ1-2; the TCRdb D gene call, TRBD1, has no DNA to confirm it. This CDR3 comprises 14 residues. Germline values: CDR1 SGHDT, CDR2 YYEEEE. The CDR3 here is CASSRERGREGYTF.

The chain recombines TRBV6-5 with TRBJ2-7; the D call of TRBD2 rests on TCRdb alone, since no DNA is present to check it. This CDR3 is built from 13 residues. The germline gives CDR1 MNHEY, CDR2 SVGAGI. CDR3: CASRGYGEGEQYF.

The V and J genes are TRBV5-6 and TRBJ2-1; TCRdb lists TRBD2, though no DNA is available to test this call. The CDR3 extends over 17 amino acids. Germline-derived CDR1 and CDR2 are SGHDT and YYEEEE. The CDR3 here is CASSPEGASGLYNEQFF.

The chain couples TRBV5-1 to TRBJ2-7; without DNA, the TCRdb call of TRBD2 cannot be checked. Germline V gene sequence: CDR1 SGHRS, CDR2 YFSETQ. The CDR3 contains 17 residues. The CDR3 loop is CASRGTSGSVKAHEQYF.

V is TRBV20-1 and J is TRBJ2-6; the TRBD1 assignment by TCRdb is unverifiable without DNA. This CDR3 is built from 14 residues. Germline V gives CDR1 DFQATT, CDR2 SNEGSKA (reference sequence). CDR3 sequence: CSANRGEGANVLTF.

The chain is built from TRBV20-1 and TRBJ2-2; TCRdb calls TRBD1, which cannot be checked without DNA. The germline V gene has CDR1 DFQATT and CDR2 SNEGSKA (reference sequence). There are 14 residues in the CDR3. The CDR3 reads CSARPGTGAGELFF.

J is TRBJ2-7 and V is TRBV21-1. TRBV21-1 is classified as a pseudogene. This CDR3 region has 14 residues. The CDR3 protein is CASSKNDGDYEQYF.

The V call is TRBV19, the J call TRBJ2-1; TCRdb gives TRBD2 as the D gene, but with no DNA this cannot be confirmed. Germline lookup yields CDR1 LNHDA and CDR2 SQIVND (reference sequence). The CDR3 runs to 15 residues. CDR3: CASSNRRASYNEQFF.

This chain uses TRBV18 with TRBJ2-7; lacking DNA, the TRBD1 call made by TCRdb goes unchecked. The CDR3 is 15 amino acids. CDR1 and CDR2 from the germline V gene are KGHSH and LQKENI. CDR3 loop: CASSPRQGISYEQYF.

The V gene is TRBV20-1, the J gene TRBJ2-2; TCRdb's D gene call, TRBD1, goes unchecked for lack of DNA. The CDR3 extends over 14 amino acids. The germline V gene encodes CDR1 DFQATT and CDR2 SNEGSKA (reference sequence). The CDR3 loop reads CSASGTGYTGELFF.

This sequence joins TRBV9 and TRBJ1-3. Looked up from germline, CDR1 is SGDLS and CDR2 is YYNGEE. This CDR3 has 13 residues. CDR3 protein: CASSANSGNTIYF.

The CDR3 spells CSARDLEGGYEKLFF. This sequence joins TRBV20-1 and TRBJ1-4. The CDR3 sequence is 15 residues long. Germline CDR1 reads DFQATT; CDR2 reads SNEGSKA (reference sequence).

The J gene is TRBJ2-7, the V gene TRBV9; the TCRdb call, TRBD1, lacks DNA for checking. The germline V gene has CDR1 SGDLS and CDR2 YYNGEE. The CDR3 runs 13 residues. Here the CDR3 reads CASSVVTGNEQYF.